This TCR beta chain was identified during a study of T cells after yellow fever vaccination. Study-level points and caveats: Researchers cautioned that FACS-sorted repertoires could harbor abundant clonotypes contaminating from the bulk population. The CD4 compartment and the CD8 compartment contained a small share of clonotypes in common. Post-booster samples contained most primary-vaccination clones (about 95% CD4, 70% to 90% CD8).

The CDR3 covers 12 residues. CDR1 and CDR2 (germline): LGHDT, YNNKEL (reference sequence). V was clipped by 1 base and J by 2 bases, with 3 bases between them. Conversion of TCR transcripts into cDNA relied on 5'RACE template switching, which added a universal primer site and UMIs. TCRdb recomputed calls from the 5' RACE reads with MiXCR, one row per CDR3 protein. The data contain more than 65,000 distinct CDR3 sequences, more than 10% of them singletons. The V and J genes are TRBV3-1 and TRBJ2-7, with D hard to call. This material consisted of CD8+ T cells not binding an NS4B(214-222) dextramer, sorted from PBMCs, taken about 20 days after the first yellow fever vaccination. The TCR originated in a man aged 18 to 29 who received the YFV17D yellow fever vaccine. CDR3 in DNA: TGTGCCAGCAGCCAAGTCACCTACGAGCAGTACTTC. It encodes CASSQVTYEQYF.